This is a list of T cell receptor beta chains from one sample in a study of shared clonotypes between healthy human individuals. The repertoire was sequenced with immunoSEQ multiplex PCR; TCRdb's copy has only in-frame clones and lacks some. The sample consists of around 1.9 million clones, around 95% of them appearing once. Sequenced material: naive CD8+ T cells from PBMCs. The source of these receptors is a man aged 18 to 30 in good health. Some clones in this sample may be carry-over from other donors' samples. CDR3s include the opening cysteine and the closing phenylalanine or tryptophan. Each record gives: V gene, J gene, D gene, clone size, CDR3 DNA, CDR3 protein. A D gene is named only where the DNA matches it firmly. Clone size is stated in some rows and not others, as once, few, many or a class when expanded.

TRBV29-1,TRBJ1-1,TRBD1,-,TGCAGCGAAGGGACAGGGGGACCTGAAGCTTTCTTT,CSEGTGGPEAFF
TRBV10-3,TRBJ2-7,TRBD2,-,TGTGCCATCAGTGAGCTGGGACTAGCGGAGTCCTACGAGCAGTACTTC,CAISELGLAESYEQYF
TRBV7-3,TRBJ2-2,-,-,TGTGCCAGCAGTACCGACGGGCGGGAGCTGTTTTTT,CASSTDGRELFF
TRBV7-9,TRBJ2-5,TRBD1,-,TGTGCCAGCAGCTTAGTTGTCGCCCACAGGGGCCAAGAGACCCAGTACTTC,CASSLVVAHRGQETQYF
TRBV7-8,TRBJ2-1,-,-,TGTGCCAGCAGCCCCGGTAGGGCTGGGATCGATGAGCAGTTCTTC,CASSPGRAGIDEQFF
TRBV7-9,TRBJ2-3,-,-,TGTGCCAGCAGCTGGGGTCCGGTGGGTGAGAATACGCAGTATTTT,CASSWGPVGENTQYF
TRBV28,TRBJ1-1,TRBD1,-,TGTGCCAGCAGCAGGGACAGGGGAAACACTGAAGCTTTCTTT,CASSRDRGNTEAFF
TRBV11-2,TRBJ2-2,-,-,TGTGCCAGCAGCTTAGGGCCGGGTAGGGGTAACACCGGGGAGCTGTTTTTT,CASSLGPGRGNTGELFF
TRBV7-9,TRBJ2-7,-,-,TGTGCCAGCAGCTTAGTTACAGCATTACCCTACGAGCAGTACTTC,CASSLVTALPYEQYF
TRBV7-9,TRBJ2-2,-,-,TGTGCCAGCAGCGCAAGAGGCACCGGGGAGCTGTTTTTT,CASSARGTGELFF
TRBV9,TRBJ2-7,TRBD1,-,TGTGCCAGCAGCCCGGGACAGGGGGCGGACTACGAGCAGTACTTC,CASSPGQGADYEQYF
TRBV9,TRBJ2-5,-,-,TGTGCCAGCAGCCCCGGAGGAGAGACCCAGTACTTC,CASSPGGETQYF
TRBV7-2,TRBJ2-7,-,-,TGTGCCAGCAGCTCGCGGGGTTCCTACGAGCAGTACTTC,CASSSRGSYEQYF
TRBV9,TRBJ1-1,TRBD1,-,TGTGCCAGCAGTATCCAGGGGGACACTGAAGCTTTCTTT,CASSIQGDTEAFF
TRBV28,TRBJ2-3,-,-,TGTGCCAGCACCCCGTGGTTAGGAAGGGATACGCAGTATTTT,CASTPWLGRDTQYF
TRBV30,TRBJ1-3,-,-,TGTGCCTGGAGTGTCGGTGTAGGGTTCTCTGGAAACACCATATATTTT,CAWSVGVGFSGNTIYF
TRBV6-6,TRBJ2-1,TRBD2,-,TGTGCCAGCAGTTACTCGGGGCGGGAGCAATACAATGAGCAGTTCTTC,CASSYSGREQYNEQFF
TRBV19,TRBJ1-1,-,few,TGTGCCAGTAGCCCTGGGATTGAAGCTTTCTTT,CASSPGIEAFF
TRBV27,TRBJ1-5,TRBD1,-,TGTGCCAGCAGTCCCACAGGGGAGGGTCAGCCCCAGCATTTT,CASSPTGEGQPQHF
TRBV14,TRBJ2-3,TRBD2,-,TGTGCCAGCATCCCCAAGACCTTGCGGGAGTTTCGATCAGATACGCAGTATTTT,CASIPKTLREFRSDTQYF
TRBV30,TRBJ2-2,TRBD2,-,TGTGCCTGGATAGGACTAGCGGGAGATAAGACCGGGGAGCTGTTTTTT,CAWIGLAGDKTGELFF
TRBV7-9,TRBJ2-1,TRBD2,-,TGTGCCAGCTTTCCCGGGCTAGCGGAGCGGTACAATGAGCAGTTCTTC,CASFPGLAERYNEQFF
TRBV2,TRBJ2-7,-,-,TGTGCCAGCAGTTCCCAGTCTGGCAGTCGTCACGAGCAGTACTTC,CASSSQSGSRHEQYF
TRBV28,TRBJ1-5,-,-,TGTGCCAGCAGTTTGCAGGGGAATCAGCCCCAGCATTTT,CASSLQGNQPQHF
TRBV28,TRBJ2-1,TRBD2,-,TGTGCCAGCATCTCCGGGACTAGCGGTTACAATGAGCAGTTCTTC,CASISGTSGYNEQFF
TRBV7-9,TRBJ1-4,-,few,TGTGCCAGCAGCTTAATGCCCAAGAGTAATGAAAAACTGTTTTTT,CASSLMPKSNEKLFF
TRBV2,TRBJ1-1,-,-,TGTGCCAGCTATCAGGGGACTGAAGCTTTCTTT,CASYQGTEAFF
TRBV7-2,TRBJ1-5,-,-,TGTGCCAGCAGCCTGACGACAGTACAGCCCCAGCATTTT,CASSLTTVQPQHF
TRBV5-1,TRBJ2-3,-,-,TGCGCCAGCAGCTTGGTTGCTAGCGAGGGCCCAGATACGCAGTATTTT,CASSLVASEGPDTQYF
TRBV19,TRBJ1-2,-,-,TGTGCCAGTAGTTTGACCATGACCTACTATGGCTACACCTTC,CASSLTMTYYGYTF
TRBV7-7,TRBJ2-5,-,-,TGTGCCAGCAGCTTAGTCTCGACATTGCCAGGGGAGACCCAGTACTTC,CASSLVSTLPGETQYF
TRBV27,TRBJ1-1,-,-,TGTGCCAGCAGTTTAGGGGTGAGACTTAACACTGAAGCTTTCTTT,CASSLGVRLNTEAFF
TRBV10-2,TRBJ2-7,-,-,TGCGCCAGCAGCGACGGGAGCTCGAGGGAGCAGTACTTC,CASSDGSSREQYF
TRBV7-2,TRBJ2-1,-,-,TGTGCCAGCAGCGATCGAGGCTTCCCATCCTCCTACAATGAGCAGTTCTTC,CASSDRGFPSSYNEQFF
TRBV19,TRBJ1-2,-,-,TGTGCCACCAAAGGGGCTAACTATGGCTACACCTTC,CATKGANYGYTF
TRBV7-9,TRBJ1-2,-,-,TGTGCCAGCAGCGACCGTACAGGACCTCCTAACTATGGCTACACCTTC,CASSDRTGPPNYGYTF
TRBV10-1,TRBJ2-7,TRBD1,-,TGCGCCAGCAGTGATGGGACAGCATACGAGCAGTACTTC,CASSDGTAYEQYF